The clone carrying this T cell receptor beta chain has more than one count but fewer than ten. Trimming removed 6 bases from V and 2 bases from J, with 19 bases in between. The length of the CDR3 is 16 residues. The data belong to a study of blood T cells in healthy people across ages. For the second PCR, which ran for about 7 to 11 cycles, a sample-barcoded 5' primer and a J-beta primer mix were used. Each CDR3 protein gets one entry after TCRdb re-called the 5' RACE reads with MiXCR. The sample shows hundreds of thousands of distinct CDR3 sequences, roughly 25% of them seen only once. This sample was shared with a second study, whose subject was T cells of mothers and their children. That source notes: Across the analysis, no persistent microchimeric T cell clones were detected.

The origin of this receptor is a boy between 10 and 17 years old in good health. The V call is TRBV12-3 or TRBV12-4, the J call TRBJ2-5; perhaps TRBD2 as D (6 bases). The specimen was blood. The CDR3 DNA is TGTGCCAGCAGATCAGCGGGTAGGGGCCTACAAGAGACCCAGTACTTC. Translation gives CASRSAGRGLQETQYF.